Shown below are 7 T cell receptor beta chains from a single sample sequenced in a study of T cells in Graves' hyperthyroidism and ophthalmopathy. RNA transcripts provided the source from which TCR beta CDR3 regions were amplified. A set of HTBI primers served as the primers for a first-round RT-PCR of the TCR CDR3. One entry per CDR3 protein, called by TCRdb with MiXCR from the multiplex PCR reads. The data show around 300,000 distinct CDR3 sequences, roughly 15% seen once. The sequenced sample consisted of blood. The source is a woman aged 40 to 50 with Graves' ophthalmopathy.

There are many counts of this clonotype. CDR3 region: CASSGARGTDTQYF. Here the CDR3 DNA reads TGCGCCAGCAGCGGCGCGAGGGGCACAGATACGCAGTATTTT. The chain links TRBV5-1 to TRBJ2-3; maybe TRBD2 (5 bases). V lost 4 bases and J lost 1, with 10 bases in between. CDR1 SGHRS and CDR2 YFSETQ come from the germline V gene. There are 14 residues in the CDR3.

This clonotype was picked up many times. V usage is TRBV9 and J usage is TRBJ1-1, with D possibly matching TRBD1 (5 bases). The V gene's germline CDR1 is SGDLS and CDR2 YYNGEE. The CDR3 sequence is 14 residues long. V lost 6 bases and J lost 1, with 13 bases in between. Written as DNA, the CDR3 is TGTGCCAGCAACAGTCGGGGGGGGAACACTGAAGCTTTCTTT. Amino acid sequence: CASNSRGGNTEAFF.

There are many counts of this clonotype. The CDR3 nucleotides are TGTGCCAGCAGAGGGACAGCCCGGCCGGCTCAACCCCAGCATTTT. It is translated as CASRGTARPAQPQHF. The chain employs TRBV2 and TRBJ1-5, with 7 bases that match TRBD1. The germline V gene encodes CDR1 SNHLY and CDR2 FYNNEI. The ends lost 6 bases at V and 10 bases at J; junction bases unmatched: 15. The CDR3 totals 15 residues. Full variable domain (outside the CDR3, taken from reference TRBV2 and TRBJ1-5): EPEVTQTPSHQVTQMGQEVILRCVPISNHLYFYWYRQILGQKVEFLVSFYNNEISEKSEIFDDQFSVERPDGSNFTLKIRSTKLEDSAMYFCASRGTARPAQPQHFGDGTRLSIL.

This clonotype came up many times. V usage is TRBV14 and J usage is TRBJ1-1; D not resolved. The length of the CDR3 is 14 residues. Trimming cost V 0 bases and J 1 base, with 6 bases left between them. Germline V lookup: CDR1 SGHDN, CDR2 FVKESK. CDR3 in amino acids: CASSQDWWNTEAFF. As DNA, the CDR3 is TGTGCCAGCAGCCAAGATTGGTGGAACACTGAAGCTTTCTTT.

J is TRBJ1-5 and V is TRBV15, with a tentative D call TRBD1 (6 bases). V lost 1 base and J 9 bases, leaving 16 bases between the germline ends. CDR1 LNHNV and CDR2 YYDKDF come from the germline V gene (reference sequence). The CDR3 covers 15 residues. CDR3 amino acids: CATSRGQEGVMPQHF. Written as DNA, the CDR3 is TGTGCCACCAGCAGAGGACAGGAGGGGGTTATGCCCCAGCATTTT.

This clonotype was seen repeatedly, ten times or more. The rearrangement uses TRBV27 and TRBJ2-4; D is tentatively TRBD1 or TRBD2 (5 bases each). V was clipped by 4 bases and J by 2 bases, with 18 bases between them. CDR3 length: 17 residues. Germline V gives CDR1 MNHEY, CDR2 SMNVEV (reference sequence). The CDR3 DNA sequence: TGTGCCAGCAGTTATTCCGGGACCCGGTATTCCAAAAACATTCAGTACTTC. Residues: CASSYSGTRYSKNIQYF.

This clonotype was seen ten or more times. The genes are TRBV7-2 and TRBJ2-2, with 8 bases that match TRBD2. CDR1 is SGHTA and CDR2 is FQGNSA in the germline V gene. CDR3 length: 13 amino acids. V shed 6 bases, J shed 5 bases, and the junction held 2 bases outside the gene matches. The CDR3 sequence is CASSRGGTGELFF. CDR3 nucleotides: TGTGCCAGCAGTCGCGGGGGGACCGGGGAGCTGTTTTTT.